These 2 T cell receptor beta chains share one sample of origin, sequenced in a study of cytomegalovirus exposure and HLA in healthy donors (dated by TCRdb to about 2017). Library generation was performed with the immunoSEQ multiplex PCR assay. TCRdb retrieved this table from immuneACCESS and kept in-frame rearrangements only. Not all clones are present; in checked studies, unresolved V genes account for under half, and no reason is known for the remainder. Within this sample are over 85,000 clones, with roughly 89% of them counted one time only. The ten largest clones add up to around 1.8% of the sample. The sequencing input was PBMCs. The source of these receptors is a woman under 30 in good health and CMV-seronegative.

This sequence joins TRBV5-6 and TRBJ2-1; maybe TRBD1 (6 bases). The V gene lost 1 base and the J gene lost 0 bases, with 17 bases spanning the gap. CDR3 size: 18 residues. CDR1 is SGHDT and CDR2 is YYEEEE in the germline V gene. CDR3 in amino acids: CASSLLAGRGNSYNEQFF. CDR3 sequence (DNA): TGTGCCAGCAGCTTGTTGGCAGGCAGGGGCAACTCCTACAATGAGCAGTTCTTC.

The V gene is TRBV18, the J gene TRBJ2-5; D is ambiguous. The ends were cut back, 2 bases at V and 5 bases at J, with 3 bases in the middle. The CDR3 is made up of 11 amino acids. Germline-derived CDR1 and CDR2 are KGHSH and LQKENI. This chain's CDR3 is CASSPEETQYF. CDR3 coding DNA: TGTGCCAGCTCACCAGAGGAGACCCAGTACTTC.